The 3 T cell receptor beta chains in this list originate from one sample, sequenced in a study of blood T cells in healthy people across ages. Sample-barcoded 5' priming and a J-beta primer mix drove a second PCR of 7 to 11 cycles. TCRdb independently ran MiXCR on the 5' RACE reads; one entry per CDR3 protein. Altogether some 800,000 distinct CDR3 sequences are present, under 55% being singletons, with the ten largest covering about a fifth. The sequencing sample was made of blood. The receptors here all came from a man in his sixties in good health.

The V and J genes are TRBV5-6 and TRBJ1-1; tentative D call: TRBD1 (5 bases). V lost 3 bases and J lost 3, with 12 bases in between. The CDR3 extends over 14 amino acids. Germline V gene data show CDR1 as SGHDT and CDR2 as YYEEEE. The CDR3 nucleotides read TGTGCCAGCAGCTGGGGCTGGGGTGACACTGAAGCTTTCTTT. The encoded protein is CASSWGWGDTEAFF.

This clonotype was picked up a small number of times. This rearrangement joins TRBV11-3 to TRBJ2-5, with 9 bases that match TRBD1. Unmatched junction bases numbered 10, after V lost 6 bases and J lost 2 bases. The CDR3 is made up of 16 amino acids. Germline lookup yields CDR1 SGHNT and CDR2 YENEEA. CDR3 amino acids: CASRSNYRGRQETQYF. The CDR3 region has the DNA TGTGCCAGCAGATCAAATTACAGGGGGCGTCAAGAGACCCAGTACTTC.

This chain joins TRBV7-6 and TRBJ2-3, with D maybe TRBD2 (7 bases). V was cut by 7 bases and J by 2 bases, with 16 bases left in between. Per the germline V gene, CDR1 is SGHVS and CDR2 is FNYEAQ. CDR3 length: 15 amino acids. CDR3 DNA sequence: TGTGCCAGCAACATGGGGGGGCGAATCACAGATACGCAGTATTTT. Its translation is CASNMGGRITDTQYF. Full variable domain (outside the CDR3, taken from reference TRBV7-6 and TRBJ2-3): GAGVSQSPRYKVTKRGQDVALRCDPISGHVSLYWYRQALGQGPEFLTYFNYEAQQDKSGLPNDRFSAERPEGSISTLTIQRTEQRDSAMYRCASNMGGRITDTQYFGPGTRLTVL.